The clone carrying this T cell receptor beta chain was recorded a few times. As yet, its antigen is unknown. This sample was taken from a study of shared clonotypes between healthy human individuals. General study results and limits: Blood was the sole source, and tissue repertoires probably differ.

The repertoire was sequenced with immunoSEQ multiplex PCR; TCRdb's copy has only in-frame clones and lacks some. Among about 960,000 clones listed, 70% to 85% were seen once. Germline trimming cut 4 bases from V and 5 bases from J; bases unmatched to any gene: 5. Germline V gene sequence: CDR1 SGHRS, CDR2 YFSETQ. CDR3 length: 14 amino acids. This clonotype originated in a man aged 18 to 30 in good health. The chain combines TRBV5-1 with TRBJ1-2; the match to TRBD1 covers 10 bases. The specimen sequenced was memory CD4+ T cells sorted from blood. Subset reported: CD45RA-negative fraction. In nucleotides, the CDR3 is TGCGCCAGCAGCCTGGACAGGGGGACGTATGGCTACACCTTC. It codes for CASSLDRGTYGYTF.